The 9 T cell receptor beta chains below were found in one sample sequenced in a study of a mutant IDH1 vaccine in newly diagnosed glioma. TCRdb's copy holds only in-frame clones and misses some; the assay was immunoSEQ multiplex PCR. The data show around 78,000 clones, 85% seen once. Antigens for these TCRs are unknown. Time point given: week 23, last vaccination. A single vaccine dose contained 300 ug of mutant IDH1 20-mer peptide, and topical imiquimod was used with it. The specimen comprised PBMCs, sampled from a glioma patient whose treatment included an IDH1 peptide vaccine. These receptors came from a man aged 25-45 years with glioma. Some clones in this sample may be carry-over from other donors' samples.

J is TRBJ1-3 and V is TRBV28; the D gene is possibly TRBD1 (6 bases). Per germline, CDR1 MDHEN and CDR2 SYDVKM. V gave up 3 bases and J gave up 0 bases, with 9 bases separating them. This CDR3 is 15 amino acids long. The CDR3 DNA follows: TGTGCCAGCAGTTTTTGGACAGCCTCTGGAAACACCATATATTTT. This codes for CASSFWTASGNTIYF.

The sample holds a few counts of this clone. The CDR3 here is CASSATTYGYTF. CDR3 sequence (DNA): TGCGCCAGCAGCGCAACCACCTATGGCTACACCTTC. The V call is TRBV5-1, the J call TRBJ1-2; D is undetermined. The CDR3 contains 12 residues. CDR1 and CDR2 from the germline V gene are SGHRS and YFSETQ. V shed 4 bases and J shed 4 bases, with 8 bases lying between them.

The gene calls are TRBV19 and TRBJ1-1; 8 positions agree with TRBD1. CDR1 is LNHDA and CDR2 is SQIVND in the germline V gene (reference sequence). V lost 6 bases to trimming and J lost 5 bases; unmatched junction nucleotides: 11. The CDR3 length is 15 residues. The CDR3 spells CASRQIDRGLTEAFF. The CDR3 coding sequence is TGTGCCAGTAGACAGATCGACAGGGGATTGACTGAAGCTTTCTTT.

This chain connects TRBV28 to TRBJ1-2, with 7 bases identical to TRBD1. J was trimmed by 6 bases and V by 5 bases; bases with no gene match: 18. This CDR3 has 17 residues. CDR1 and CDR2 (germline): MDHEN, SYDVKM. The chain's CDR3 is CASSPPRGQWGGDGYTF. Written as DNA, the CDR3 is TGTGCCAGCAGTCCCCCTCGGGGACAGTGGGGGGGGGATGGCTACACCTTC.

The table lists this clone with a few counts. The chain has TRBV20-1 and TRBJ1-1; D gene uncertain. Deletions cut 7 bases from V and 8 bases from J, with 5 bases between. This CDR3 is 8 amino acids long. CDR1 is DFQATT and CDR2 is SNEGSKA in the germline V gene (reference sequence). CDR3 amino acids: CSGGEAFF. The DNA for the CDR3 is TGCAGTGGAGGGGAAGCTTTCTTT.

The V call is TRBV19, the J call TRBJ1-5, with 9 bases matching TRBD1. Germline V gene data show CDR1 as LNHDA and CDR2 as SQIVND (reference sequence). This CDR3 has 15 residues. V was clipped by 7 bases and J by 2 bases; unmatched bases: 6. The CDR3 DNA sequence: TGTGCCAGTACCCCGGACAGGGGAGGCAATCAGCCCCAGCATTTT. Protein: CASTPDRGGNQPQHF.

V gene TRBV5-5 combines with J gene TRBJ2-1, with 8 bases matching TRBD1. CDR3 size: 15 residues. The germline CDR1 and CDR2 sequences are SGHKS and YYEKEE (reference sequence). With V trimmed by 0 bases and J by 2 bases, 1 base remained unmatched. CDR3 nucleotide sequence: TGTGCCAGCAGCTTGGTACAGGGGGCCTACAATGAGCAGTTCTTC. It specifies CASSLVQGAYNEQFF.

This clone has a single count. V usage is TRBV11-2 and J usage is TRBJ2-7, with 8 bases aligning to TRBD1. The CDR3 contains 14 residues. Germline trimming cut 3 bases from V and 5 bases from J; bases unmatched to any gene: 6. Germline CDR1 reads SGHAT; CDR2 reads FQNNGV. CDR3 region: CASSFLQGADEQYF. In DNA, the CDR3 is TGTGCCAGCAGCTTTTTGCAGGGGGCCGACGAGCAGTACTTC.

This chain links TRBV15 with TRBJ1-2; 7 bases line up with TRBD1. This CDR3 has 15 residues. J lost 4 bases, V lost 5 bases, and 10 bases had no gene match. Germline-derived CDR1 and CDR2 are LNHNV and YYDKDF (reference sequence). Here the CDR3 DNA reads TGTGCCACCAGCGAGGGCCAGGCAGGGGGCTATGGCTACACCTTC. Protein: CATSEGQAGGYGYTF.